What follows are 6 T cell receptor beta chains derived from one specimen sequenced in a study of blood T cell repertoires in COVID-19. Profiling relied on immunoSEQ multiplex PCR, and the TCRdb table lists in-frame clones only, not all of them. The sample has hundreds of thousands of clones, 84% seen once; the top ten hold roughly 20%. Sequenced material: peripheral blood. These receptors originate from a woman older than 75 with active or convalescent COVID-19.

In its sample, this clone was seen once. The chain uses TRBV5-5 and TRBJ2-6, with TRBD2 as a possible D gene (6 bases). The CDR3 covers 12 residues. Germline-derived CDR1 and CDR2 are SGHKS and YYEKEE (reference sequence). Trimming cost V 4 bases and J 13 bases, with 12 bases left between them. DNA for the CDR3: TGTGCCAGCAGCGCATTGGCGGGGGTCCTGACTTTC. Its translation: CASSALAGVLTF.

The V gene is TRBV7-2, the J gene TRBJ2-3; D may be TRBD2 (7 bases). The CDR3 consists of 14 residues. Germline lookup yields CDR1 SGHTA and CDR2 FQGNSA. V lost 10 bases, J lost 1 base, and 15 bases lay in between. CDR3: CATQGGGGTDTQYF. The CDR3 DNA reads TGTGCCACCCAAGGGGGGGGAGGCACAGATACGCAGTATTTT.

The rearrangement joins TRBV3-1 (or the pseudogene TRBV3-2) to TRBJ1-1; D ambiguous. Looked up from germline, CDR1 is LGHDT and CDR2 is YNNKEL (reference sequence). Trimming cost V 2 bases and J 3 bases, with 10 bases left between them. This CDR3 region has 14 residues. CDR3 sequence: CASSQRGLDTEAFF. The CDR3 DNA sequence: TGTGCCAGCAGCCAACGAGGTCTGGACACTGAAGCTTTCTTT.

The chain joins TRBV2 to TRBJ2-1, with 9 positions matching TRBD1. Germline V gives CDR1 SNHLY, CDR2 FYNNEI. With 7 bases clipped from V and 2 bases from J, the junction kept 3 bases outside the gene matches. There are 14 residues in the CDR3. CDR3 nucleotide sequence: TGTGCCAGCACGGGACAGGGACCCTACAATGAGCAGTTCTTC. Translation: CASTGQGPYNEQFF.

This clone was counted a few times. The chain employs TRBV5-1 and TRBJ1-2; a weak D match, TRBD1 (5 bases). Germline V gene sequence: CDR1 SGHRS, CDR2 YFSETQ. Trimming left V 4 bases short and J 8 bases short, with 15 bases between. The CDR3 consists of 13 residues. The CDR3 DNA reads as TGCGCCAGCAGCCCGACAGCCGCACACGGCTACACCTTC. It codes for CASSPTAAHGYTF.

The gene calls are TRBV11-1 and TRBJ2-2; 9 nucleotides agree with TRBD1. In germline, CDR1 is SGHAT, CDR2 FQDESV (reference sequence). The trim removed 5 bases at V and 5 bases at J, leaving 9 bases unmatched. The CDR3 sequence is 16 residues long. CDR3 DNA: TGTGCCAGCAGCGCGACCGGGACAGGGATGACCGGGGAGCTGTTTTTT. This sequence encodes CASSATGTGMTGELFF.